This T cell receptor beta chain was captured in a study of T cells in Graves' hyperthyroidism and ophthalmopathy. Study outcomes and limitations: Stable hyperthyroidism was separated from ophthalmopathy by a model based on 13 V-J features. Ophthalmopathy was model-predicted a median around 6.7 months pre-onset.

This clonotype was counted many times. Its antigen is not identified. TCR beta CDR3 sequences were amplified from RNA transcripts. In the first-round RT-PCR of the TCR CDR3, the HTBI primer set was used. Each CDR3 protein is one row after TCRdb ran MiXCR on the multiplex PCR reads. The profile shows hundreds of thousands of distinct CDR3 sequences, about 15% of them singletons. The CDR3 has 12 residues. Trimming shortened V by 5 bases and J by 0 bases, and 5 bases separated the two germline ends. The germline gives CDR1 SQVTM, CDR2 ANQGSEA. The chain joins TRBV29-1 to TRBJ1-3; D is unresolved. Sample: blood. This clonotype was obtained from a woman between 40 and 50 years old with Graves' ophthalmopathy. The CDR3 region has the DNA TGCAGCGTTAGTAGCTCTGGAAACACCATATATTTT. Translation gives CSVSSSGNTIYF.